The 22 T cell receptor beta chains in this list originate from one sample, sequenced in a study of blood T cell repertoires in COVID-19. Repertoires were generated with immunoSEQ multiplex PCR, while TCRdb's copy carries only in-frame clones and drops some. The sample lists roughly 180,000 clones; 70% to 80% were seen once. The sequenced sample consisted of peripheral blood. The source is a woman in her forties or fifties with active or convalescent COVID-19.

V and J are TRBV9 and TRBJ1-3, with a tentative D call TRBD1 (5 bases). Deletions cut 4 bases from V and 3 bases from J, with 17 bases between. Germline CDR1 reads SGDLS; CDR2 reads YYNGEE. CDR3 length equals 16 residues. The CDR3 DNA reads TGTGCCAGCAGCCCGGGGCCGGGGGTCTTTGGAAACACCATATATTTT. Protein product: CASSPGPGVFGNTIYF.

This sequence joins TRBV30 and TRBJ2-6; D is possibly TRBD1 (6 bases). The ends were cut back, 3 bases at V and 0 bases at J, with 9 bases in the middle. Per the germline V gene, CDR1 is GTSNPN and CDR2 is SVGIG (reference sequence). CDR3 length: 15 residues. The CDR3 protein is CAWRTGTSGANVLTF. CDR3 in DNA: TGTGCCTGGAGGACAGGAACCTCTGGGGCCAACGTCCTGACTTTC.

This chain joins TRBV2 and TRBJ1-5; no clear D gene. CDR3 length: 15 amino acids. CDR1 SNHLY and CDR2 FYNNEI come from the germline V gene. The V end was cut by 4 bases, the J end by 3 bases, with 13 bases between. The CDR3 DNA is TGTGCCAGCAGTGGCGACACAGTGACCAATCAGCCCCAGCATTTT. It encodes CASSGDTVTNQPQHF.

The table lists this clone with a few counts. CDR3 DNA: TGTGCCTGGACTTTAACAGGGGGTATGAGGGCCAACGTCCTGACTTTC. Translating it yields CAWTLTGGMRANVLTF. This chain connects TRBV30 to TRBJ2-6; 8 bases map to TRBD1. Germline CDR1 is GTSNPN and CDR2 is SVGIG (reference sequence). The V segment lost 4 bases and the J segment 5 bases; nucleotides outside the gene matches: 10. CDR3 length: 16 residues.

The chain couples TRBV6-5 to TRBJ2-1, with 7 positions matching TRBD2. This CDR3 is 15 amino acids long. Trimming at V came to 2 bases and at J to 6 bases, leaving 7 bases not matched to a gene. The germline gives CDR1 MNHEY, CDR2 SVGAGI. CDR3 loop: CASSYRGDPTNEQFF. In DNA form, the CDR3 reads TGTGCCAGCAGTTACCGGGGGGACCCTACCAATGAGCAGTTCTTC.

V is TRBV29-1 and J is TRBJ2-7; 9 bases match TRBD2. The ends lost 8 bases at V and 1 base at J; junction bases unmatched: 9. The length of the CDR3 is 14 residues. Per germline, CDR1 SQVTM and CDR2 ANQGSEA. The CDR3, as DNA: TGCAGCTCCGAGGTGACTAGCGGTTCCTACGAGCAGTACTTC. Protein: CSSEVTSGSYEQYF.

The CDR3 nucleotides read TGTGCCAGCAGCTTAGTAGGGACTAGCGGGAGAAATGAGCAGTTCTTC. Translated, it gives CASSLVGTSGRNEQFF. V gene TRBV7-2 combines with J gene TRBJ2-1; 14 bases align to TRBD2. CDR1 and CDR2 (germline): SGHTA, FQGNSA. This CDR3 region has 16 residues. V was clipped by 1 base and J by 7 bases; unmatched bases: 3.

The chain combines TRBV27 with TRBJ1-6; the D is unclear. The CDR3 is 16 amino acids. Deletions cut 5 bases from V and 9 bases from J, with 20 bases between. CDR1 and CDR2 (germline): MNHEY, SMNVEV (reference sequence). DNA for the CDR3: TGTGCCAGCAGTACGAGGGTGGCCCAAATTGGTTCACCCCTCCACTTT. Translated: CASSTRVAQIGSPLHF.

CDR3 residues: CASSLDRGSGQPQHF. The CDR3 bases are TGTGCCAGCAGCTTGGACAGGGGGTCAGGACAGCCCCAGCATTTT. The V and J genes are TRBV5-6 and TRBJ1-5, with 8 positions matching TRBD1. V was clipped by 0 bases and J by 7 bases; unmatched bases: 6. CDR3 length: 15 amino acids. Germline V gives CDR1 SGHDT, CDR2 YYEEEE.

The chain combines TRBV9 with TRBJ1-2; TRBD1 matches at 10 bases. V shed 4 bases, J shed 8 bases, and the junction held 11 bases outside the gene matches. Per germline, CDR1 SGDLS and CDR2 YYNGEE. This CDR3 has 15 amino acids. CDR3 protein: CASSSRQGATRGYTF. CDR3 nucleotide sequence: TGTGCCAGCAGCTCCCGACAGGGGGCTACGCGGGGCTACACCTTC.

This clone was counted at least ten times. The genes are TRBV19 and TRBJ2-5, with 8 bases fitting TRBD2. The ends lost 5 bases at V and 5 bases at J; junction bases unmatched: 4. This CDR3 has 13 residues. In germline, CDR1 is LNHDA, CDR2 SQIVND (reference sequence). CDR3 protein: CASSFSGKETQYF. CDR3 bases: TGTGCCAGTAGTTTTAGCGGGAAGGAGACCCAGTACTTC.

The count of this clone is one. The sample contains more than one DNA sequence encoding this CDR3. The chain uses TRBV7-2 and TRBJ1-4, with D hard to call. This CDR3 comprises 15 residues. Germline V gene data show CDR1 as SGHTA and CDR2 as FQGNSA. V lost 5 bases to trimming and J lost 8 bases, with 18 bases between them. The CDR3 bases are TGTGCCAGCAGCCCTAGAGCAGGTCGGGGAGAAAAACTGTTTTTT. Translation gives CASSPRAGRGEKLFF.

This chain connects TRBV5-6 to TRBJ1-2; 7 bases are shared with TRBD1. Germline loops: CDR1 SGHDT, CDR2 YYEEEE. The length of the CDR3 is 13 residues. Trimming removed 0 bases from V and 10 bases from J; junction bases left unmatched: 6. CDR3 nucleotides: TGTGCCAGCAGCTTGGACTACAGGGGTGACTACACCTTC. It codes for CASSLDYRGDYTF.

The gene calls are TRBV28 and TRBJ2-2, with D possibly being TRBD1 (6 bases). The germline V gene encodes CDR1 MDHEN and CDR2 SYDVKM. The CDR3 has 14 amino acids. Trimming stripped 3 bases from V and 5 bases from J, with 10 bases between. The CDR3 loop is CASSLGAGTGELFF. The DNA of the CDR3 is TGTGCCAGCAGTTTGGGGGCAGGTACCGGGGAGCTGTTTTTT.

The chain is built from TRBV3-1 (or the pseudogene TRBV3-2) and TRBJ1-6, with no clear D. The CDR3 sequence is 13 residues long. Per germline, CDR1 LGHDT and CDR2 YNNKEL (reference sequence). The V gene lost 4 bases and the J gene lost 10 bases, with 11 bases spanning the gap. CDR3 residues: CASSPPARSPLHF. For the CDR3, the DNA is TGTGCCAGCAGCCCTCCGGCGCGGTCACCCCTCCACTTT.

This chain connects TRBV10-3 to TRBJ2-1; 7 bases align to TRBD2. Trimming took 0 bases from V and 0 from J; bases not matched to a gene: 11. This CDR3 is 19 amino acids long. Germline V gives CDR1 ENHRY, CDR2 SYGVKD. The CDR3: CAISESAGVGMSSYNEQFF. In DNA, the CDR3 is TGTGCCATCAGTGAGTCTGCGGGAGTAGGGATGAGCTCCTACAATGAGCAGTTCTTC.

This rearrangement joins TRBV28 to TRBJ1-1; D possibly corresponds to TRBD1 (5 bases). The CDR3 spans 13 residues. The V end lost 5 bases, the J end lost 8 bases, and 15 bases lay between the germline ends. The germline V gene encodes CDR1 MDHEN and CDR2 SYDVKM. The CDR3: CASSPPQGPEAFF. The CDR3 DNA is TGTGCCAGCAGTCCCCCCCAGGGTCCAGAAGCTTTCTTT.

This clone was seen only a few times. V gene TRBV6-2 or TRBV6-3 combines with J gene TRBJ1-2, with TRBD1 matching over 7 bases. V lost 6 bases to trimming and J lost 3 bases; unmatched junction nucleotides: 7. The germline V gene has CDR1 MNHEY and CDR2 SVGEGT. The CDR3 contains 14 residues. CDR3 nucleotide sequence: TGTGCCAGCAGCCGACAGGGAGGCTACTATGGCTACACCTTC. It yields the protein CASSRQGGYYGYTF.

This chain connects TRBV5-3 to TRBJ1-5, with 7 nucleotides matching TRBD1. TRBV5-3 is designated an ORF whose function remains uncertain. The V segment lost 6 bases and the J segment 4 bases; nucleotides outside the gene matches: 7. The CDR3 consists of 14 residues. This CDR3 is CARIRQGINQPQHF. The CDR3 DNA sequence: TGTGCCAGAATCAGACAGGGCATTAATCAGCCCCAGCATTTT.

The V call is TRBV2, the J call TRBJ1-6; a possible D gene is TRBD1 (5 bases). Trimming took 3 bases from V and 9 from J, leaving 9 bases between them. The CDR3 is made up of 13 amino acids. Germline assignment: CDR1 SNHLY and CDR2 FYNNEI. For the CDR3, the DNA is TGTGCCAGCAGTGACAGGGAAGGTTCACCCCTCCACTTT. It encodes CASSDREGSPLHF.

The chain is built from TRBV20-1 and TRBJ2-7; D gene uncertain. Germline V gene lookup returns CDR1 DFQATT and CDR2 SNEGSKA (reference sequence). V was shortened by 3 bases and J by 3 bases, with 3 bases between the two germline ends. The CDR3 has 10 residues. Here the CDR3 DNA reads TGCAGTGCTAGCTACTACGAGCAGTACTTC. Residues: CSASYYEQYF.

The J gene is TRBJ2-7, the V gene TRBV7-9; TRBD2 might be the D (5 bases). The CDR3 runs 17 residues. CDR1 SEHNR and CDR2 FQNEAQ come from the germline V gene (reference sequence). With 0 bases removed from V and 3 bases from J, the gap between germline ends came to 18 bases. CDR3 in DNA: TGTGCCAGCAGCTTAGCAGGAGGTGGTGAGTACCTCTACGAGCAGTACTTC. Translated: CASSLAGGGEYLYEQYF.